This is a list of T cell receptor beta chains from one sample in a study of T-cell reconstitution after alpha-beta-depleted transplantation in children. Via MiXCR, TCRdb re-called the PCR reads, giving one row per CDR3 protein. The table records some 490,000 distinct CDR3 sequences, about 12% of them present only once. The input for sequencing was PBMCs from the stem cell graft donor, taken from the stem cell graft. The receptors were sampled from a human donor who donated a stem cell graft to a child with combined immunodeficiency. CDR3s include the opening cysteine and the closing phenylalanine or tryptophan. Each record gives: J gene, D gene, clone size, CDR3 length, V gene, CDR3 protein, CDR3 DNA. The D gene is left open where the match is weak. Only part of the rows carry a size: once, few, many, or a class if the clone is expanded.

J: TRBJ2-7; D: -; size: -; length: 14; V: TRBV30; CDR3: CAWSPIDRGYEQYF; DNA: TGTGCCTGGAGTCCAATAGATAGGGGTTACGAGCAGTACTTC
J: TRBJ2-1; D: -; size: many; length: 17; V: TRBV13; CDR3: CASSLVVSAGPYNEQFF; DNA: TGTGCCAGCAGCTTAGTGGTGAGCGCCGGACCCTACAATGAGCAGTTCTTC
J: TRBJ2-7; D: -; size: few; length: 14; V: TRBV29-1; CDR3: CSVEARQAPYEQYF; DNA: TGCAGCGTTGAAGCTCGACAGGCCCCGTACGAGCAGTACTTC
J: TRBJ1-2; D: TRBD1; size: -; length: 16; V: TRBV7-2; CDR3: CASSLALQRTGNGYTF; DNA: TGTGCCAGCAGCTTAGCCCTTCAGAGGACAGGGAATGGCTACACCTTC
J: TRBJ2-7; D: -; size: -; length: 14; V: TRBV11-2; CDR3: CASSLRRGAYEQYF; DNA: TGTGCCAGCAGCTTAAGGCGGGGAGCCTACGAGCAGTACTTC
J: TRBJ2-1; D: -; size: many; length: 13; V: TRBV12-5; CDR3: CASGLVRINEQFF; DNA: TGTGCTAGTGGTTTGGTACGAATAAATGAGCAGTTCTTC
J: TRBJ1-1; D: -; size: many; length: 14; V: TRBV27; CDR3: CASSDSILNTEAFF; DNA: TGTGCCAGCAGTGATTCGATCCTGAACACTGAAGCTTTCTTT
J: TRBJ1-1; D: -; size: many; length: 11; V: TRBV7-2; CDR3: CASSLALEAFF; DNA: TGTGCCAGCAGCTTAGCTCTTGAAGCTTTCTTT
J: TRBJ2-7; D: TRBD1; size: many; length: 16; V: TRBV18; CDR3: CASSTWTGRKTYEQYF; DNA: TGTGCCAGCTCTACTTGGACAGGGAGGAAGACCTACGAGCAGTACTTC
J: TRBJ2-7; D: -; size: -; length: 14; V: TRBV2; CDR3: CASSIPQPSYEQYF; DNA: TGTGCCAGCAGTATCCCGCAGCCTTCCTACGAGCAGTACTTC
J: TRBJ2-1; D: -; size: few; length: 15; V: TRBV11-2; CDR3: CASSLEGSQGDEQFF; DNA: TGTGCCAGCAGCTTAGAGGGGTCCCAGGGCGATGAGCAGTTCTTC
J: TRBJ2-7; D: -; size: few; length: 14; V: TRBV12-3/TRBV12-4; CDR3: CASSPSLDRYEQYF; DNA: TGTGCCAGCAGTCCGTCTTTGGACCGGTACGAGCAGTACTTC
J: TRBJ2-2; D: -; size: many; length: 14; V: TRBV14; CDR3: CASSQDWTTGELFF; DNA: TGTGCCAGCAGCCAAGATTGGACCACCGGGGAGCTGTTTTTT
J: TRBJ2-3; D: -; size: many; length: 14; V: TRBV20-1; CDR3: CSARPGAGVDTQYF; DNA: TGCAGTGCTAGACCCGGGGCAGGTGTAGATACGCAGTATTTT
J: TRBJ2-7; D: -; size: few; length: 13; V: TRBV6-1; CDR3: CASSENKGPEQYF; DNA: TGTGCCAGCAGTGAAAATAAGGGTCCCGAGCAGTACTTC
J: TRBJ1-6; D: -; size: -; length: 15; V: TRBV6-1; CDR3: CASRAFTGINSPLHF; DNA: TGTGCCAGCAGGGCCTTTACAGGGATTAATTCACCCCTCCACTTT
J: TRBJ2-7; D: -; size: few; length: 15; V: TRBV7-2; CDR3: CASSLALEYSYEQYF; DNA: TGTGCCAGCAGCTTAGCGCTAGAATACAGTTACGAGCAGTACTTC
J: TRBJ1-1; D: -; size: few; length: 15; V: TRBV7-2; CDR3: CASSPGRRENTEAFF; DNA: TGTGCCAGCAGCCCCGGACGGCGGGAGAACACTGAAGCTTTCTTT
J: TRBJ2-5; D: -; size: many; length: 14; V: TRBV10-3; CDR3: CAISELGLEETQYF; DNA: TGTGCCATCAGTGAGCTCGGTTTAGAGGAGACCCAGTACTTC
J: TRBJ2-1; D: TRBD2; size: -; length: 14; V: TRBV30; CDR3: CALAPGTTHNEQFF; DNA: TGTGCCTTAGCACCCGGGACTACCCACAATGAGCAGTTCTTC
J: TRBJ1-6; D: -; size: -; length: 15; V: TRBV11-2; CDR3: CASSFAPWANSPLHF; DNA: TGTGCCAGCAGCTTCGCTCCCTGGGCCAATTCACCCCTCCACTTT
J: TRBJ2-3; D: TRBD2; size: -; length: 19; V: TRBV20-1; CDR3: CCARDPIRAGSTSTDTQYF; DNA: TGCTGTGCTAGAGATCCAATTAGAGCGGGGTCGACTAGCACAGATACGCAGTATTTT
J: TRBJ2-2; D: TRBD2; size: -; length: 18; V: TRBV9; CDR3: CASSVGLAGFANTGELFF; DNA: TGTGCCAGCAGCGTCGGACTAGCGGGATTCGCGAACACCGGGGAGCTGTTTTTT
J: TRBJ2-1; D: -; size: few; length: 15; V: TRBV27; CDR3: CASRLTENSRGEQFF; DNA: TGTGCCAGCAGACTGACAGAGAATAGCCGCGGTGAGCAGTTCTTC
J: TRBJ1-2; D: -; size: -; length: 13; V: TRBV12-3/TRBV12-4; CDR3: CASSAGGGYGYTF; DNA: TGTGCCAGCAGCGCGGGGGGTGGATATGGCTACACCTTC
J: TRBJ2-1; D: -; size: -; length: 15; V: TRBV6-5; CDR3: CASSYRGLPSGEQFF; DNA: TGTGCCAGCAGTTACAGGGGACTCCCGTCGGGTGAGCAGTTCTTC
J: TRBJ2-3; D: -; size: -; length: 14; V: TRBV5-1; CDR3: CASSLGFLADTQYF; DNA: TGCGCCAGCAGCTTGGGATTTCTAGCAGATACGCAGTATTTT
J: TRBJ2-1; D: TRBD2; size: few; length: 13; V: TRBV20-1; CDR3: CSARPGTIIEQFF; DNA: TGCAGTGCTAGACCCGGGACTATTATTGAGCAGTTCTTC
J: TRBJ2-2; D: -; size: -; length: 15; V: TRBV10-3; CDR3: CAISDVGPNTGELFF; DNA: TGTGCCATCAGTGACGTGGGGCCGAACACCGGGGAGCTGTTTTTT
J: TRBJ2-2; D: -; size: many; length: 16; V: TRBV12-3/TRBV12-4; CDR3: CASSLDQSVNTGELFF; DNA: TGTGCCAGCAGTTTAGACCAATCAGTGAACACCGGGGAGCTGTTTTTT